This section outlines one TCR beta chain sequence together with its context. Its target is unknown. Germline values: CDR1 SNHLY, CDR2 FYNNEI. This CDR3 region has 13 residues. The ends lost 6 bases at V and 11 bases at J; junction bases unmatched: 7. Repertoires were generated with immunoSEQ multiplex PCR, while TCRdb's copy carries only in-frame clones and drops some. The data hold 120,000 or so clones, with roughly 92% observed a single time. The data stem from a study of Tregs in tolerant kidney transplant recipients. CD4+CD25+CD127- Tregs, CD4+CD25- non-Tregs, CD4 and CD8 cells were sorted. Notes on the study in general: No direct test of biological reproducibility was done here. Tregs expanded with activated donor B cells seemed most donor-specific. Findings come from small patient numbers and require larger validation.

V gene TRBV2 combines with J gene TRBJ1-1; TRBD1 agrees at 12 bases. The TCR sequence derives from a human donor in good health. Sequences were obtained from CD4+ T cells from blood. The CDR3 nucleotides are TGTGCCAGCAGCACATGGGACAGGGGGCTTGCTTTCTTT. The encoded protein is CASSTWDRGLAFF.